This T cell receptor beta chain was identified during a study of T cell responses to AZD1222 COVID-19 vaccine. The CDR3 length is 13 residues. In germline, CDR1 is LNHDA, CDR2 SQIVND (reference sequence). The J segment lost 7 bases and the V segment lost 8 bases, leaving 5 bases of the junction unmatched. This table comes from immunoSEQ multiplex PCR, and its TCRdb copy is limited to in-frame clones, with some not included. Found here are some 200,000 clones, just over 90% of them singletons; the top ten hold around 1%. This clonotype was sampled from an adult in good health. Here the sequenced sample was peripheral blood, taken on day 0 of MenACWY control vaccination. The chain employs TRBV19 and TRBJ2-4; 10 bases map to TRBD1. CDR3 sequence (DNA): TGTGCCAGTGAGGGACAGGGGCGGAACATTCAGTACTTC. Protein product: CASEGQGRNIQYF.